Detailed here is one T cell receptor beta chain. Its specificity is unknown. A read error may explain this, as a much larger clone is one base away. The sample originates from a study of early T cells in non-severe SARS-CoV-2 infection. TCRdb called the 5' RACE reads again in MiXCR, with one record for every CDR3 protein. The sample lists some 25,000 distinct CDR3 sequences, about 4.5% occurring once. The study, taken as a whole, reports: A preference for anti-spike CD8 responses marked VDJdb matching, which missed private and CD4 specificities.

The CDR3 loop spans 15 amino acids. Per germline, CDR1 SGHKS and CDR2 YYEKEE (reference sequence). The sequenced sample was whole blood. This TCR was recovered from an adult who was a healthcare worker with PCR-confirmed SARS-CoV-2 infection or an uninfected control (not recorded which). The rearrangement joins TRBV5-5 to TRBJ2-3, with TRBD1 matching 9 bases. CDR3 protein: CASSLLQGATDTRYF. The CDR3 DNA is TGTGCCAGCAGCTTGCTACAGGGGGCGACAGATACGCGGTATTTT.